These T cell receptor beta chains were read from a single sample in a study of regulatory T cells in long-lasting Graves disease. MiXCR, run by TCRdb on the multiplex PCR reads, gives a single entry per CDR3 protein. The table lists hundreds of thousands of distinct CDR3 sequences, 20% to 25% of them singletons. The sample consisted of peripheral blood mononuclear cells (PBMCs), taken when the disease was refractory, from a patient treated with antithyroid drugs. Source of these receptors: a female donor with Graves disease. Each CDR3 is given without its conserved first and last residue.

V gene	J gene	CDR3 protein
TRBV11-2	TRBJ2-2	ASSLLSGPPDTREGELF
TRBV5-5	TRBJ1-2	ASSLGTAETHGYT
TRBV29-1	TRBJ2-7	SVGSTHEQY
TRBV11-2	TRBJ1-2	ASSLAGTRSAFYGYT
TRBV2	TRBJ2-2	ASRLGTPGELF
TRBV20-1	TRBJ2-5	SARDLGGETQY
TRBV6-2/TRBV6-3	TRBJ2-7	ASSYGHYHEQY
TRBV28	TRBJ2-5	ASMGLRDRDQDQETQY
TRBV12-5	TRBJ2-1	ASGLVVTSESSYNEQF
TRBV6-1	TRBJ1-1	ASSEIAMNTEAF
TRBV5-1	TRBJ2-2	ASSSGTGETGELF
TRBV19	TRBJ1-1	ASEDRGSSNTEAF
TRBV7-3	TRBJ2-5	ASSLRDLAGGSETQY
TRBV7-3	TRBJ2-5	ASSLRDNGETQY
TRBV28	TRBJ2-5	ASSPPLARTQY
TRBV7-8	TRBJ2-6	ASSQRTGGPGANVLT
TRBV15	TRBJ2-2	ATSEGFTGELF
TRBV11-2	TRBJ2-3	ASSEGPYTDTQY
TRBV28	TRBJ1-4	ASLRATNEKLF
TRBV7-9	TRBJ1-4	ASSPLGEATNEKLF
TRBV5-6	TRBJ1-6	ASSLRQGTDSPLH
TRBV24-1	TRBJ2-6	ATSEGLPDSGANVLT
TRBV24-1	TRBJ2-7	ATSDPDRGEYEQY
TRBV2	TRBJ2-7	ASSPDRVGSYEQY
TRBV7-9	TRBJ2-7	ASSSSGSSYEQY